These 8 T cell receptor beta chains originate from one sample sequenced in a study of blood T cell repertoires in COVID-19. Here immunoSEQ multiplex PCR was the method, and the copy in TCRdb shows in-frame clones only, minus some. The table has about 260,000 clones, approximately 79% seen once. Sample: PBMCs or T cells enriched from blood (not recorded which). These TCRs come from a man aged 30-40 years with acute COVID-19.

The V gene is TRBV28, the J gene TRBJ1-1; 7 positions match TRBD1. The CDR3 contains 15 residues. Germline assignment: CDR1 MDHEN and CDR2 SYDVKM. Trimming took 7 bases from V and 0 from J; bases not matched to a gene: 8. CDR3 region: CASNRDSLMNTEAFF. The CDR3, as DNA: TGTGCCAGCAACCGGGACAGCTTAATGAACACTGAAGCTTTCTTT.

The rearrangement links TRBV7-2 to TRBJ2-7, with D possibly matching TRBD2 (7 bases). Germline CDR1 and CDR2: SGHTA and FQGNSA. Deletions cut 6 bases from V and 3 bases from J, with 12 bases between. The CDR3 spans 13 residues. For the CDR3, the DNA is TGTGCCAGCAGGGGGGGGCAGATCTACGAGCAGTACGTC. Its protein product is CASRGGQIYEQYV.

The J gene is TRBJ2-5, the V gene TRBV5-1, with D perhaps assigned TRBD1 or TRBD2 (6 bases each). The CDR3 extends over 14 amino acids. The V and J ends lost 4 bases and 5 bases respectively, with 15 bases between them. CDR1 is SGHRS and CDR2 is YFSETQ in the germline V gene. The CDR3 region has the DNA TGCGCCAGCAGCGTGGGGGGCCTAATGGAGACCCAGTACTTC. The encoded protein is CASSVGGLMETQYF.

V gene TRBV7-9 combines with J gene TRBJ1-2; the D gene is possibly TRBD1 (6 bases). The CDR3 covers 17 residues. Trimming removed 9 bases from V and 4 bases from J, with 27 bases in between. The germline CDR1 and CDR2 sequences are SEHNR and FQNEAQ (reference sequence). The CDR3 spells CASQTDRTLGSFYGYTF. The CDR3 coding sequence is TGTGCCAGTCAAACAGACAGGACCCTAGGTTCCTTCTATGGCTACACCTTC.

In regard to this clone: The junction departs from germline at one end; a sequencing error may be responsible. The chain employs TRBV5-1 and TRBJ1-4; D is uncertain. The CDR3 is 19 residues long. Germline CDR1 and CDR2: SGHRS and YFSETQ. Here the CDR3 reads CASSLGNSPPGGPNEKLFF. CDR3 nucleotides: TGTGCCAGCAGCTTGGGAAACAGTCCCCCGGGAGGGCCTAATGAAAAACTGTTTTTT.

This clone has a handful of counts. The V and J genes are TRBV12-3 or TRBV12-4 and TRBJ1-3; no firm D call. There are 10 residues in the CDR3. Trimming stripped 3 bases from V and 10 bases from J, with 4 bases between. In DNA form, the CDR3 reads TGTGCCAGCAGTTTGTCGACCATATATTTT. Its translation: CASSLSTIYF.

This chain uses TRBV28 with TRBJ2-1, with D uncertain. This CDR3 has 14 amino acids. Germline V gene data show CDR1 as MDHEN and CDR2 as SYDVKM. Between the trimmed V and J ends, which lost 3 bases and 3 bases, there was a span of 9 bases. The CDR3 loop reads CASSLPPGYNEQFF. In DNA form, the CDR3 reads TGTGCCAGCAGTTTGCCTCCAGGCTACAATGAGCAGTTCTTC.

V gene TRBV30 combines with J gene TRBJ2-5, with TRBD2 matching 10 bases. The CDR3 is 15 residues long. Per the germline V gene, CDR1 is GTSNPN and CDR2 is SVGIG (reference sequence). Trimming removed 3 bases from V and 5 bases from J; junction bases left unmatched: 9. The CDR3 region has the DNA TGTGCCTGGAGGGGGGGGACTAGCGTGGCCGAGACCCAGTACTTC. It is translated as CAWRGGTSVAETQYF.